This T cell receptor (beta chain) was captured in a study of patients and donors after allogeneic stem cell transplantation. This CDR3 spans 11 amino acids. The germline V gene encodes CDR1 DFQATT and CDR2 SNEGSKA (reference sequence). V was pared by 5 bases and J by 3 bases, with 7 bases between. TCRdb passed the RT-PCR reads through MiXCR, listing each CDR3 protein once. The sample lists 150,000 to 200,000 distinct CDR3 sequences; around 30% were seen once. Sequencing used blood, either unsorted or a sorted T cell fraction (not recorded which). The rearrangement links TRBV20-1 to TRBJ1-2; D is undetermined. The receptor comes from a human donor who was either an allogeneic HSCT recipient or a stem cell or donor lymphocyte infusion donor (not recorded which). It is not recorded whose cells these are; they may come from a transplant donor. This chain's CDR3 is CSAPVYYGYTF. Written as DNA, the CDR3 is TGCAGTGCTCCCGTGTACTATGGCTACACCTTC.